Each of the 14 T cell receptor beta chains below was sequenced from the same sample in a study of identical twins (TCRdb year 2016). The method behind the library was 5' RACE. The instrument was an Illumina HiSeq 2000. TCRdb itself trimmed the public reads at Q25 with fastp, ran MiXCR and retained productive beta chains. Entries that share a CDR3 protein sequence are merged under the most common genes and DNA. The sample includes 450,000 to 650,000 distinct CDR3 sequences, with more than 9% observed a single time. The ten biggest clones cover under 3.5% of the sample. This same sample was also taken into another study, of yellow fever vaccine responses in identical twins.

Sequences were obtained from PBMCs. These receptors were taken from a woman aged 18-35 years in good health.

This clonotype was seen more than once but under ten times. V is TRBV5-1 and J is TRBJ1-6; D might be TRBD1 (5 bases). Trimming removed 0 bases from V and 12 bases from J, with 16 bases in between. CDR3 length equals 15 residues. Germline V gene sequence: CDR1 SGHRS, CDR2 YFSETQ. DNA for the CDR3: TGCGCCAGCAGCTTGGGGCCAGCGGCGGGGGAACCCCTCCACTTT. Encoded protein: CASSLGPAAGEPLHF.

This clonotype occurred many times. The gene calls are TRBV27 and TRBJ2-3; TRBD2 matches at 11 bases. Germline-derived CDR1 and CDR2 are MNHEY and SMNVEV (reference sequence). This CDR3 is built from 14 residues. V dropped 8 bases and J dropped 5; count of bases not matched to a gene: 6. DNA of the CDR3: TGTGCCAGCCGCATAGCGGGAGGGGGAGATACGCAGTATTTT. Protein product: CASRIAGGGDTQYF.

This chain links TRBV6-1 with TRBJ2-3, with TRBD2 matching over 13 bases. The germline V gene has CDR1 MNHNS and CDR2 SASEGT. This CDR3 contains 18 residues. The V gene end was trimmed by 6 bases and the J gene end by 0 bases; junction bases not matched to a gene: 9. The CDR3 is CASRLTSGGEHSTDTQYF. CDR3 DNA sequence: TGTGCCAGCAGGCTAACTAGCGGGGGGGAGCATAGCACAGATACGCAGTATTTT.

The V and J genes are TRBV9 and TRBJ2-7, with D perhaps matching TRBD2 (6 bases). V was pared by 3 bases and J by 4 bases, with 20 bases between. The CDR3 loop spans 16 amino acids. Germline-derived CDR1 and CDR2 are SGDLS and YYNGEE. The CDR3 DNA is TGTGCCAGCAGCGACACCCCCGGGACTCTATCATACGAGCAGTACTTC. As protein: CASSDTPGTLSYEQYF.

This clonotype was detected a few times. The chain joins TRBV19 to TRBJ1-6; D uncertain. The germline V gene has CDR1 LNHDA and CDR2 SQIVND (reference sequence). The CDR3 is made up of 13 amino acids. Trimming removed 6 bases at V and 6 bases at J, with 9 bases between. CDR3 region: CASRGGTNSPLHF. CDR3 DNA sequence: TGTGCCAGTAGGGGTGGAACTAATTCACCCCTCCACTTT.

This clonotype was observed a handful of times. V and J are TRBV6-5 and TRBJ1-4; 9 bases map to TRBD1. V was clipped by 6 bases and J by 0 bases; unmatched bases: 8. Germline lookup yields CDR1 MNHEY and CDR2 SVGAGI. The length of the CDR3 is 17 residues. CDR3 coding DNA: TGTGCCAGCAGCCTTACTGGACAGGGGTCAACTAATGAAAAACTGTTTTTT. Translation gives CASSLTGQGSTNEKLFF.

This clonotype was recorded a few times. V gene TRBV4-1 combines with J gene TRBJ2-1, with D uncertain. The V gene lost 4 bases and the J gene lost 8 bases, with 12 bases spanning the gap. The V gene's germline CDR1 is MGHRA and CDR2 YSYEKL. CDR3 length: 13 residues. CDR3 nucleotides: TGCGCCAGCAGCCGAAGCCCTCCGGATGAGCAGTTCTTC. This gives the protein CASSRSPPDEQFF.

The chain employs TRBV20-1 and TRBJ2-5, with a tentative D call TRBD1 (6 bases). The germline CDR1 and CDR2 sequences are DFQATT and SNEGSKA (reference sequence). V shed 4 bases and J shed 4 bases, with 10 bases lying between them. This CDR3 is built from 12 residues. The CDR3 sequence is CSANREGETQYF. The CDR3 coding sequence is TGCAGTGCTAACAGGGAAGGAGAGACCCAGTACTTC.

This clonotype was picked up many times. The rearrangement joins TRBV29-1 to TRBJ2-7; 9 bases fit TRBD1. V was clipped by 6 bases and J by 5 bases; unmatched bases: 8. CDR3 length: 13 amino acids. Germline CDR1 and CDR2: SQVTM and ANQGSEA. The CDR3: CSVRGTGTHEQYF. The CDR3, as DNA: TGCAGCGTGAGGGGGACAGGGACCCACGAGCAGTACTTC.

V gene TRBV11-3 combines with J gene TRBJ2-3, with 9 bases that match TRBD1. This CDR3 region has 14 residues. V lost 5 bases to trimming and J lost 10 bases; unmatched junction nucleotides: 10. Germline values: CDR1 SGHNT, CDR2 YENEEA. The CDR3 nucleotides read TGTGCCAGCAGCGTCGTACAGGGGGCGATAGCGCAGTATTTT. Translated, it gives CASSVVQGAIAQYF. The full variable domain, with the rest looked up from reference TRBV11-3 and TRBJ2-3, is EAGVVQSPRYKIIEKKQPVAFWCNPISGHNTLYWYLQNLGQGPELLIRYENEEAVDDSQLPKDRFSAERLKGVDSTLKIQPAELGDSAVYLCASSVVQGAIAQYFGPGTRLTVL.

The chain carries TRBV12-3 or TRBV12-4 and TRBJ2-7; a weak D match, TRBD1 (6 bases). The CDR3 is 16 amino acids. With 8 bases removed from V and 4 bases from J, the gap between germline ends came to 24 bases. CDR3 loop: CASGPRLNDRNYEQYF. CDR3 sequence (DNA): TGTGCCAGCGGCCCCAGATTGAACGACAGGAATTACGAGCAGTACTTC.

In its sample, this clonotype was seen a few times. V gene TRBV7-8 combines with J gene TRBJ2-7, with TRBD2 matching 13 bases. V shed 7 bases and J 10 bases; nucleotides not matched to a gene: 10. CDR1 and CDR2 from the germline V gene are SGHVS and FQNEAQ. This CDR3 is built from 14 residues. DNA of the CDR3: TGTGCCAGCACTCCTGGACTAGCGGGAGACAAACAGTACTTC. The encoded protein is CASTPGLAGDKQYF.

The table lists this clonotype with many counts. V usage is TRBV10-3 and J usage is TRBJ2-7; no clear D. Germline loops: CDR1 ENHRY, CDR2 SYGVKD. V was cut by 3 bases and J by 7 bases, with 19 bases left in between. The CDR3 is 15 amino acids. CDR3 region: CAISEGKGISREQYF. CDR3 bases: TGTGCCATCAGTGAAGGAAAGGGTATTAGTAGAGAGCAGTACTTC.

The chain uses TRBV5-1 and TRBJ2-3, with 7 bases lining up with TRBD2. This CDR3 has 12 residues. Trimming took 7 bases from V and 6 from J; bases not matched to a gene: 5. Germline CDR1 is SGHRS and CDR2 is YFSETQ. The CDR3 coding sequence is TGCGCCAGCGGGACTACGACCGATACGCAGTATTTT. This sequence encodes CASGTTTDTQYF.